This record looks at one T cell receptor beta chain sequence and its context. This clone was recorded a few times. Its antigen is currently not known. No base quality values were provided; no much bigger clone lies one nucleotide off. Based on the germline V gene, the CDR1 and CDR2 sequences are SGHRS and YFSETQ. The cysteine opens and the phenylalanine closes a CDR3 of 14 amino acids. Only the CDR3 part of the read is kept: 42 bases, read in frame from the first base. Cut back by 1 base and 3 bases, the V and J ends lie 10 bases apart. This sample was included in a study of cytomegalovirus exposure and HLA in healthy donors (dated by TCRdb to about 2017). Turning to the overall study: An earlier analysis of roughly 500 of the donors reported 276 Gb of sequence data and some 110 million unique TCR beta sequences obtained from about 200 million T cells. Around 330 gigabases of sequencing data and 70 million to 95 million unique TCR sequences made up an early release that covered nearly 650 HLA-typed donors. Among the roughly 400 genotyped donors, approximately 77% belonged to the genetic ancestry cluster associated with self-reported Caucasian donors. The study was designed to test whether signatures of past pathogen exposure could be identified by cataloging public T cell receptors. Using immunosequencing, the study profiled T cell repertoires from about 620 subjects and related those repertoires to cytomegalovirus serostatus. A separate validation cohort of 100 to 150 different subjects was used in addition to the roughly 700-subject first cohort. To predict cytomegalovirus infection status, the study brought together high-throughput TCR immunosequencing, statistical association of individual TCRs with disease status, and machine learning. In a later analysis, previously published TCR beta repertoires from 600 to 850 donors were re-analyzed and high-resolution HLA genotyping was added so that TCR occurrence patterns could be studied. The later analysis used no new phenotypic data to find candidate immune exposures, relying instead on TCR beta sequences and their occurrence across donors. An earlier analysis of approximately 500 of the donors applied high-throughput TCR beta sequencing to assess whether each TCR beta V gene segment acted as functional or pseudogenic. Donor age, sex, ethnicity and CMV serostatus were collected together with the repertoire data. A later genetic analysis used genome-wide SNP genotypes for 398 of the 666 donors, treating that subset as a discovery cohort. Every repertoire in the discovery cohort had been generated on one and the same sequencing platform. Both class I and class II loci were covered by HLA typing, at four-digit resolution. Typing coverage differed by locus: A, B, C, DRB1 and DQB1 were typed in about 620-630 donors, DQA1 in 500 to 550, DPA1 in around 580, and DPB1 in 472. A handful of DR-DQ haplotypes were handled as single units for association and clustering because linkage in the cohort was strong. On average, roughly 250,000 unique TCR beta nucleotide sequences were sequenced per donor among roughly 430 genotyped donors of the cohort, with about 19% of those sequences being non-productive.

Receptor libraries were prepared by the immunoSEQ multiplex PCR assay. For the multiplex PCR, a mixture combining 60 forward primers for TCR Vbeta segments and 13 reverse primers for TCR Jbeta segments was used. Amplification of the CDR3 region of rearranged TCR beta genes was performed with a multiplex PCR assay on genomic DNA. On the Illumina HiSeq System, the amplified TCR beta libraries were sequenced as 87-base-pair reads. The study's processing was this. A later analysis counted tens of millions of unique TCR beta chains across the 550 to 800 repertoires, and roughly 11 million of these chains were shared by at least two donors. To remove PCR and sequencing errors, raw reads were error-corrected and collapsed into unique sequences using a nearest-neighbor algorithm that merged closely related sequences. Alignment of CDR3 sequences to IMGT reference sequences was used to assign V, D and J gene segments. For a sequence to be retained, a match of at least six nucleotides was required to both a V gene segment and a J gene segment. Rearrangements were called productive when the CDR3 lacked stop codons and stayed in frame with V and J; all others were non-productive. CDR3 was defined according to IMGT convention as the region running from the second conserved V-encoded cysteine to the conserved J-encoded phenylalanine. In an earlier analysis of 587 of the donors, sequences lacking an unambiguous match to a single V gene segment were excluded. In an earlier analysis of some 590 of the donors, a V segment was called functional when productive rearrangements were above 56.7%, and segregating when the standard deviation between donors exceeded 5%. A statistical classification framework was built for diagnosing cytomegalovirus status from the catalog of TCR beta chain sequences. V and J gene assignment, in a later analysis, came from comparing TCR nucleotide sequences with IMGT/GENE-DB human TR gene sequences. In a later analysis, CDR3 sequences and most-parsimonious VDJ recombination scenarios were assigned using the TCRdist pipeline. In a later analysis, each TCR beta chain was defined by its CDR3 amino acid sequence together with its V-gene family, and reads without a unique V-gene family were excluded. To address suspected cross-contamination and a sequencing artifact, a later analysis removed roughly 580 highly shared, low-generation-probability nucleotide sequences. In a later analysis, a clonal expansion index was calculated for each public chain from normalized within-repertoire ranks of inferred template counts. In a later analysis, generation probabilities were computed using a VDJ recombination model fitted to out-of-frame rearrangements, and the results were checked against IGoR. A later analysis scored TCR-TCR, TCR-HLA and TCR-CMV co-occurrence with hypergeometric tests, applying a repertoire-size bias correction to TCR pairs. To estimate false discovery rates, a later analysis permuted the HLA or CMV assignments 20 times. In a later analysis, co-occurring TCRs were grouped with DBSCAN, and TCRdist sequence similarity was added when clustering was performed within HLA-allele-positive subsets. For co-occurrence clustering, repertoires with fewer than 30,000 or more than 120,000 public chains were excluded, along with roughly five repertoires with anomalous nucleotide sharing. The table was pulled from immuneACCESS by TCRdb, which kept in-frame rearrangements only. Such tables lose some clones; where checked, under half of the loss comes from unresolved V genes, and the rest has no known cause. The DNA was the basis for D and trimming; V, J and clone size are from that table. The sample contains roughly 120,000 clones, approximately 80% of them found a single time. Of the sample, around 2.3% falls within the top ten clones.

In total, approximately 700 healthy bone marrow donors made up the cohort. All cohort members were sampled while nominally healthy, although unrecorded immune exposures were likely present. The donor tested CMV seronegative and was one of the 352 seronegative cohort members. Every donor gave a peripheral blood sample, and the peripheral blood mononuclear cells from that sample were used for TCR beta sequencing. The Qiagen DNeasy Blood Extraction Kit was used to extract genomic DNA from the blood cell samples. Overall results and qualifications from the work: Presence/absence analyses assumed roughly uniform sequencing depth across donors, an assumption that may not hold. Across donors, most TCR sequences were observed very rarely, whereas some public TCRs were present in many individuals. The sequencing pipeline was judged likely to have produced a cluster of highly shared sequence variants as a technical artifact. Several of the top co-occurrence clusters appeared to be linked to parvovirus B19, influenza, CMV and Epstein-Barr virus, according to a later analysis. Because some donors lacked HLA typing at each locus, the association tests relied only on the typed subset. Strong co-occurrence of HLA alleles, especially DR and DQ, made assigning TCR associations to individual alleles difficult. A further reported finding was that TCR beta sequences accurately predicted the HLA-A and HLA-B alleles for most subjects in the first cohort. In the study, approximately 150 TCR beta chains were listed as associated with cytomegalovirus. According to a later analysis, most CMV-associated TCR beta chains appeared to be HLA-restricted, and the HLA associations seemed to be driven largely by CMV exposure. In a later genetic analysis, fewer N-insertions in productive TCRs were reported among donors in an Asian-associated ancestry cluster than the 666-donor mean. In a later analysis, TCR association rates were found to vary across HLA loci, with the most associated TCRs seen for DRB1 alleles and the fewest for HLA-C alleles. Correlated functional status among segregating V segments might be attributable to linkage disequilibrium, but an unknown experimental factor could not be ruled out. According to the authors, the approach could potentially be generalized to other disease states and immunological phenotypes. V-gene and J-gene trimming of TCR beta chains was associated with a missense DCLRE1C variant in a later genetic analysis, and the association was replicated in an independent cohort. Some IMGT-functional V segments, including TRBV6-2 and TRBV6-3, could not be told apart with the 87-base-pair reads, so those segments were excluded. In a later analysis, HLA-associated TCR beta chains showed more clonal expansion and lower generation probabilities than non-associated chains that were equally common. In this cohort, only TCR beta chains were sequenced, and detectable features were limited by the absence of alpha or paired-chain data. Because counts were too low, under 20 rarely observed V segments, including chromosome 9 orphons, were left out of the earlier analysis of some 640 of the donors. A few of the identified cytomegalovirus-associated TCR beta chains were confirmed in vitro to be specific for cytomegalovirus antigens. Immune exposure information for the cohort was limited to CMV serostatus. At a false discovery rate of 0.05, a later analysis linked fewer than 20,000 TCR beta sequences to specific HLA alleles. The classifier was reported to diagnose cytomegalovirus status with high specificity and sensitivity in both the original and validation cohorts. In an earlier analysis of fewer than 750 of the donors, most TCR beta V segments were observed in productive rearrangements about 90% or about 30% of the time, broadly matching IMGT annotations.

The TCR was taken from a woman between 35 and 50 years old in good health and CMV-seronegative. The chain is encoded by TRBV5-1 joined to TRBJ1-1, with TRBD1 tentatively as D gene (6 bases match). The specimen was PBMCs. The encoded CDR3 is CASSLLTGYTEAFF. The DNA sequence is as follows: TGCGCCAGCAGCTTGTTAACAGGGTACACTGAAGCTTTCTTT.